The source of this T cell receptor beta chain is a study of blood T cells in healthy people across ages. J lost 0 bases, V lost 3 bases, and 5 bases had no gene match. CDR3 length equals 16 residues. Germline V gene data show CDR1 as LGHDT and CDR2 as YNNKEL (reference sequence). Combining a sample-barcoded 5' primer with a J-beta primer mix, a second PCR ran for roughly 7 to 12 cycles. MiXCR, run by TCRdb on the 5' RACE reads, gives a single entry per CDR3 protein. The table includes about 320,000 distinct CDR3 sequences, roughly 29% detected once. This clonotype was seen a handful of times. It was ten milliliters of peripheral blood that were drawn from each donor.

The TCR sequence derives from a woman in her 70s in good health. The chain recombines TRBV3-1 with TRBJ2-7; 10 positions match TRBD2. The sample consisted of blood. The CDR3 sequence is CASSHGLAGASYEQYF. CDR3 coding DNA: TGTGCCAGCAGCCACGGCCTAGCGGGGGCCTCCTACGAGCAGTACTTC.